Below, 25 T cell receptor beta chains from the same sample are listed, as sequenced in a study of spatial heterogeneity in lung cancer. The study, taken as a whole, reports: Expanded alpha and beta TCR counts within tumors tracked tumor mutation counts.

Time point specified: sample taken at primary tumor resection. The antigens of these receptors remain unknown. MiXCR, run by TCRdb on the 5' RACE reads, gives a single entry per CDR3 protein. The sample carries about 16,000 distinct CDR3 sequences, around 5% recorded once. Sequencing used lung tumor tissue, obtained at surgery. These TCRs come from a female donor with early-stage non-small cell lung cancer.

Only a few counts were recorded for this clonotype. V and J are TRBV20-1 and TRBJ2-1; 7 bases map to TRBD1. CDR1 and CDR2 (germline): DFQATT, SNEGSKA (reference sequence). V was clipped by 6 bases and J by 4 bases; unmatched bases: 18. This CDR3 spans 17 amino acids. Here the CDR3 DNA reads TGCAGTGCCAGGGGGACCCCCGGGACAGATAAATACAATGAGCAGTTCTTC. This translates into CSARGTPGTDKYNEQFF.

There are many counts of this clonotype. The gene calls are TRBV10-3 and TRBJ2-3, with a tentative D call TRBD2 (7 bases). The CDR3 consists of 16 residues. CDR1 is ENHRY and CDR2 is SYGVKD in the germline V gene. V was trimmed by 9 bases and J by 0 bases, leaving 19 bases between them. The DNA for the CDR3 is TGTGCCATTGGGACACGGGGGGCTTCTAGCACAGATACGCAGTATTTT. Translation: CAIGTRGASSTDTQYF.

This chain joins TRBV5-1 and TRBJ2-2; a weak D match, TRBD1 (5 bases). CDR1 is SGHRS and CDR2 is YFSETQ in the germline V gene. The V end lost 0 bases, the J end lost 8 bases, and 20 bases lay between the germline ends. The CDR3 covers 17 residues. The CDR3 DNA is TGCGCCAGCAGCTTGGAGGTTGTCAGGGAAGGTGTGGGGGAGCTGTTTTTT. It codes for CASSLEVVREGVGELFF.

Ten or more counts support this clonotype. The chain is built from TRBV3-1 and TRBJ2-2, with D unclear. V was shortened by 3 bases and J by 4 bases, with 6 bases between the two germline ends. The CDR3 length is 13 residues. CDR1 LGHDT and CDR2 YNNKEL come from the germline V gene (reference sequence). The DNA for the CDR3 is TGTGCCAGCAGCCAGCATACCACCGGGGAGCTGTTTTTT. Translated: CASSQHTTGELFF.

The genes are TRBV6-2 or TRBV6-3 and TRBJ2-5; a weak D match, TRBD2 (5 bases). V was trimmed by 5 bases and J by 1 base, leaving 14 bases between them. The germline V gene has CDR1 MNHEY and CDR2 SVGEGT. This CDR3 contains 15 residues. CDR3: CASSVSGGVQETQYF. CDR3 DNA sequence: TGTGCCAGCAGTGTATCAGGAGGCGTCCAAGAGACCCAGTACTTC.

On this clonotype itself: A much larger clone lies one base from this, so it may be a read error. The chain is built from TRBV15 and TRBJ2-1, with TRBD2 matching over 7 bases. The CDR3 consists of 17 residues. The V gene's germline CDR1 is LNHNV and CDR2 YYDKDF (reference sequence). Written as DNA, the CDR3 is TGTGCCACCAGCAGAGAGACTAGCTCATCCTCCTACAATGAGCAGTCCTTC. It specifies CATSRETSSSSYNEQSF.

Details on this clonotype: A read error may be the cause here, since a much bigger clone is one base away. V and J are TRBV5-1 and TRBJ2-7; TRBD2 aligns across 11 bases. V was clipped by 5 bases and J by 3 bases; unmatched bases: 16. CDR1 SGHRS and CDR2 YFSETQ come from the germline V gene. The CDR3 totals 18 residues. In DNA, the CDR3 is TGCGCCAGCAGGCCCGGACTAGCGGGCCCCCTGGGGTACTACGAGCAGTACTTC. Protein: CASRPGLAGPLGYYEQYF. Supplemented by reference TRBV5-1 and TRBJ2-7, the full variable domain reads KAGVTQTPRYLIKTRGQQVTLSCSPISGHRSVSWYQQTPGQGLQFLFEYFSETQRNKGNFPGRFSGRQFSNSRSEMNVSTLELGDSALYLCASRPGLAGPLGYYEQYFGPGTRLTVT.

This clonotype was detected ten times or more. This rearrangement joins TRBV27 to TRBJ1-1, with 8 positions matching TRBD1. V lost 6 bases to trimming and J lost 0 bases; unmatched junction nucleotides: 9. Germline CDR1 MNHEY, CDR2 SMNVEV (reference sequence). The CDR3 has 16 residues. The CDR3 sequence: CASSLGQGRMNTEAFF. DNA of the CDR3: TGTGCCAGCAGCCTAGGACAGGGCCGCATGAACACTGAAGCTTTCTTT.

This clonotype was detected ten times or more. The DNA of the CDR3 is TGTGCCAGCAGCTCCGGACTAGCGAACAATGAGCAGTTCTTC. It translates to CASSSGLANNEQFF. This chain links TRBV7-9 with TRBJ2-1; 9 bases line up with TRBD2. Trimming took 4 bases from V and 5 from J; bases not matched to a gene: 3. Germline V gene lookup returns CDR1 SEHNR and CDR2 FQNEAQ (reference sequence). The CDR3 runs to 14 residues.

This clonotype was detected a few times. CDR3 amino acids: CSALTRANEQFF. The CDR3, as DNA: TGCAGTGCTTTAACCCGGGCAAATGAGCAGTTCTTC. J is TRBJ2-1 and V is TRBV20-1; no clear D gene. This CDR3 contains 12 residues. Germline lookup yields CDR1 DFQATT and CDR2 SNEGSKA (reference sequence). Trimming took 5 bases from V and 7 from J, leaving 12 bases between them.

This clonotype was counted ten times or more. The gene calls are TRBV28 and TRBJ2-7; D is perhaps TRBD2 (5 bases). The length of the CDR3 is 12 residues. Per the germline V gene, CDR1 is MDHEN and CDR2 is SYDVKM. The germline V and J ends were trimmed by 6 bases and 2 bases, with 8 bases remaining between them. This CDR3 is CASSAGTYEQYF. The CDR3 nucleotides are TGTGCCAGCAGCGCGGGCACCTACGAGCAGTACTTC.

This clonotype was found many times. The chain combines TRBV27 with TRBJ2-1; TRBD1 or TRBD2 may be the D gene (5 bases each). V was pared by 2 bases and J by 9 bases, with 11 bases between. The length of the CDR3 is 13 residues. Germline CDR1 reads MNHEY; CDR2 reads SMNVEV (reference sequence). CDR3 sequence (DNA): TGTGCCAGCAGTTTAAATCTGAGGGGTGAGCAGTTCTTC. This encodes CASSLNLRGEQFF.

This clonotype was counted ten times or more. For the CDR3, the DNA is TGTGCCAGCAGCTTCCCCGGGGAGCTGTTTTTT. Residues: CASSFPGELFF. The chain has TRBV7-8 and TRBJ2-2; no definite D call. CDR3 length: 11 residues. Germline V lookup: CDR1 SGHVS, CDR2 FQNEAQ. V gave up 3 bases and J gave up 6 bases, with 2 bases separating them.

Ten or more counts support this clonotype. This chain connects TRBV12-3 or TRBV12-4 to TRBJ2-7; D is unresolved. This CDR3 has 13 amino acids. Trimming removed 6 bases at V and 6 bases at J, with 15 bases between. This CDR3 is CASRGYLSGEQYF. CDR3 coding DNA: TGTGCCAGCAGGGGCTACCTCTCGGGCGAGCAGTACTTC.

There are a few counts of this clonotype. The J gene is TRBJ1-6, the V gene TRBV9, with TRBD1 matching over 9 bases. Trimming at V came to 3 bases and at J to 0 bases, leaving 4 bases not matched to a gene. Germline assignment: CDR1 SGDLS and CDR2 YYNGEE. The CDR3 extends over 17 amino acids. In nucleotides, the CDR3 is TGTGCCAGCAGCGGCGGGACAGGGAGCTCCTATAATTCACCCCTCCACTTT. This codes for CASSGGTGSSYNSPLHF.

This chain uses TRBV19 with TRBJ1-5; 12 bases are shared with TRBD1. This CDR3 comprises 18 residues. The germline V gene has CDR1 LNHDA and CDR2 SQIVND (reference sequence). After removal of 5 bases from V and 3 bases from J, the junction contained 11 bases not matched to a gene. The CDR3 sequence is CASSLTGQGAWVNQPQHF. In DNA, the CDR3 is TGTGCCAGTAGTCTCACGGGACAGGGGGCGTGGGTCAATCAGCCCCAGCATTTT.

This clonotype showed up many times. For the CDR3, the DNA is TGTGCCAGCAGCTCCGACAGGGGGGCGGGACAGTACTTC. Translation: CASSSDRGAGQYF. The chain uses TRBV11-2 and TRBJ2-7; 9 nucleotides line up with TRBD1. The CDR3 is 13 amino acids. Per germline, CDR1 SGHAT and CDR2 FQNNGV. After removal of 4 bases from V and 10 bases from J, the junction contained 8 bases not matched to a gene.

The chain joins TRBV9 to TRBJ2-1; 7 bases match TRBD1. V was clipped by 4 bases and J by 2 bases; unmatched bases: 6. The CDR3 runs to 15 residues. Germline CDR1 reads SGDLS; CDR2 reads YYNGEE. Here the CDR3 reads CASSQKGGAYNEQFF. CDR3 DNA: TGTGCCAGCAGCCAAAAAGGGGGCGCCTACAATGAGCAGTTCTTC.

The chain is built from TRBV27 and TRBJ1-6, with D possibly TRBD1 on 6 matching bases. Trimming cost V 5 bases and J 7 bases, with 18 bases left between them. This CDR3 is 16 amino acids long. Germline assignment: CDR1 MNHEY and CDR2 SMNVEV (reference sequence). The CDR3 loop reads CASSPTPGAGNSPLHF. Written as DNA, the CDR3 is TGTGCCAGCAGTCCAACCCCAGGGGCGGGCAATTCACCCCTCCACTTT.

The chain couples TRBV20-1 to TRBJ2-3; a weak D match, TRBD2 (7 bases). Trimming stripped 6 bases from V and 0 bases from J, with 16 bases between. Germline V gene data show CDR1 as DFQATT and CDR2 as SNEGSKA (reference sequence). The CDR3 consists of 15 residues. The CDR3 reads CSAPLGGASTDTQYF. The CDR3 DNA follows: TGCAGTGCACCGCTAGGGGGGGCTAGCACAGATACGCAGTATTTT.

By share, this clonotype counts as medium-sized. CDR3 sequence (DNA): TGTGCCAGCAGCAAAGAAGAGGGAGCTACCTACGAGCAGTACTTC. Translation: CASSKEEGATYEQYF. The V gene is TRBV21-1, the J gene TRBJ2-7. TRBV21-1 is tagged as a pseudogene. The CDR3 consists of 15 residues.

This clonotype was seen a few times. This chain links TRBV28 with TRBJ2-1; 9 nucleotides match TRBD2. After removal of 6 bases from V and 0 bases from J, the junction contained 9 bases not matched to a gene. Germline V gene lookup returns CDR1 MDHEN and CDR2 SYDVKM. CDR3 length equals 17 residues. As DNA, the CDR3 is TGTGCCAGCAGACCCACGGGACTAGCTGACTCCTACAATGAGCAGTTCTTC. Translated: CASRPTGLADSYNEQFF.

This clonotype was found many times. V usage is TRBV7-9 and J usage is TRBJ2-2; 8 nucleotides match TRBD1. The trim removed 5 bases at V and 1 base at J, leaving 3 bases unmatched. Looked up from germline, CDR1 is SEHNR and CDR2 is FQNEAQ (reference sequence). The CDR3 covers 15 residues. The CDR3: CASSRGTGNTGELFF. Written as DNA, the CDR3 is TGTGCCAGCAGCAGAGGGACAGGGAACACCGGGGAGCTGTTTTTT.

This clonotype was found once. A much bigger clone sits one base away, suggesting this may be a read error. The rearrangement links TRBV5-6 to TRBJ2-7; TRBD2 might be the D (5 bases). CDR1 is SGHDT, CDR2 YYEEEE, per germline. The CDR3 loop spans 13 amino acids. The CDR3 loop reads CASGFGVPYEQYF. The CDR3 DNA reads TGTGCCAGCGGCTTCGGGGTCCCATACGAGCAGTACTTC.

This clonotype was recorded at least ten times. The rearrangement joins TRBV7-6 to TRBJ2-2, with 9 bases fitting TRBD1. The CDR3 is made up of 16 amino acids. The V gene's germline CDR1 is SGHVS and CDR2 FNYEAQ. J gave up 5 bases and V 5 bases, and 9 bases lay outside the gene matches. Here the CDR3 reads CASSRRDREATGELFF. The CDR3 DNA reads as TGTGCCAGCAGCCGGCGGGACAGGGAGGCGACCGGGGAGCTGTTTTTT.